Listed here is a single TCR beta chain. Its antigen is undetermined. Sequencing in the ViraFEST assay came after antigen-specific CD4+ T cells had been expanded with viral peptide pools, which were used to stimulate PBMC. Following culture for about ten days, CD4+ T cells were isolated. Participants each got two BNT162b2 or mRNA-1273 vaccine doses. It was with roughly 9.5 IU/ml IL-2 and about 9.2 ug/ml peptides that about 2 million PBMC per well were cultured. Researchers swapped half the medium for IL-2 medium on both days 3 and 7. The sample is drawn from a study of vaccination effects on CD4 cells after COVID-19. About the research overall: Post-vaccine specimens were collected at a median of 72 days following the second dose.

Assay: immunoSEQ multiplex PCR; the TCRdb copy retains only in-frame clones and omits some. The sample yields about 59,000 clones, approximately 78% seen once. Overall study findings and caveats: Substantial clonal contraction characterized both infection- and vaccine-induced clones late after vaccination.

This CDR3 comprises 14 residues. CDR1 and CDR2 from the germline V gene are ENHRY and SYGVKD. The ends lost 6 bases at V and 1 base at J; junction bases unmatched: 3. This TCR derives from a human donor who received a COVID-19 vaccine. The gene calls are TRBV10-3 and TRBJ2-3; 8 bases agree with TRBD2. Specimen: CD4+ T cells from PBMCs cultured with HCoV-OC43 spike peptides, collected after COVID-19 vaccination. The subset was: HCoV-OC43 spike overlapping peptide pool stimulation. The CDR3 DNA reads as TGTGCCATCAGAGAAGCGGGGGGCACAGATACGCAGTATTTT. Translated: CAIREAGGTDTQYF.